The 25 T cell receptor beta chains below were found in one sample sequenced in a study of response to subunit inactivated influenza vaccine. TCRdb re-derived calls from the RT-PCR reads in MiXCR, one entry per CDR3 protein. Among 800,000 or so distinct CDR3 sequences listed, about 20% were seen once. This sample comprised PBMCs from blood, obtained about 5 days after vaccination. These TCRs come from a man aged 50-59 years who received an inactivated influenza vaccine.

This clonotype was observed a few times. V usage is TRBV5-8 and J usage is TRBJ2-5, with 9 bases fitting TRBD1. The CDR3 spans 16 residues. Germline assignment: CDR1 SGHTS and CDR2 YDEGEE. The junction had 11 bases not matched to a gene; V was cut back by 3 bases and J by 5 bases. CDR3 in amino acids: CASSYPRTGDGETQYF. The CDR3 DNA reads as TGTGCCAGCAGCTACCCTCGGACAGGGGATGGTGAGACCCAGTACTTC.

V usage is TRBV15 and J usage is TRBJ2-5; possibly TRBD2 for D (6 bases). V shed 1 base and J shed 1 base, with 13 bases lying between them. This CDR3 is 16 amino acids long. Germline CDR1 is LNHNV and CDR2 is YYDKDF (reference sequence). CDR3 residues: CATSRGRGVFQETQYF. The CDR3 DNA reads as TGTGCCACCAGCAGAGGGAGGGGAGTTTTCCAAGAGACCCAGTACTTC.

This clonotype showed up just a few times. The chain links TRBV5-1 to TRBJ2-1, with D perhaps matching TRBD1 (5 bases). This CDR3 spans 13 amino acids. Trimming pared 5 bases from V and 6 bases from J, leaving 12 bases between. Germline CDR1 and CDR2: SGHRS and YFSETQ. CDR3 residues: CASRIDSFNEQFF. Here the CDR3 DNA reads TGCGCCAGCAGAATTGACAGCTTCAATGAGCAGTTCTTC.

The chain couples TRBV6-1 to TRBJ1-3; D remains unclear. The V gene lost 4 bases and the J gene lost 0 bases, with 7 bases spanning the gap. Germline V gene data show CDR1 as MNHNS and CDR2 as SASEGT. This CDR3 has 14 residues. The CDR3 reads CASSVDPSGNTIYF. The CDR3 bases are TGTGCCAGCAGTGTCGACCCCTCTGGAAACACCATATATTTT.

In its sample, this clonotype was seen a few times. V is TRBV29-1 and J is TRBJ2-7; 7 bases line up with TRBD2. J was trimmed by 2 bases and V by 1 base; bases with no gene match: 5. CDR3 length equals 14 residues. Germline assignment: CDR1 SQVTM and CDR2 ANQGSEA. CDR3 in amino acids: CSVEGSGRAYEQYF. The CDR3, as DNA: TGCAGCGTTGAAGGCTCAGGGAGGGCCTACGAGCAGTACTTC.

This clonotype has a count of ten or more. V gene TRBV20-1 combines with J gene TRBJ2-3, with 9 bases aligning to TRBD2. The CDR3 covers 15 residues. Germline lookup yields CDR1 DFQATT and CDR2 SNEGSKA (reference sequence). V shed 1 base, J shed 6 bases, and the junction held 8 bases outside the gene matches. The DNA for the CDR3 is TGCAGTGCTAGAGGTGGAGCGGGAGGTTCGGATACGCAGTATTTT. This gives the protein CSARGGAGGSDTQYF.

This clonotype came up a few times. The chain employs TRBV5-1 and TRBJ2-1; weak D call: TRBD2 (6 bases). Trimming removed 4 bases from V and 5 bases from J, with 10 bases in between. The CDR3 has 13 amino acids. Germline V gene lookup returns CDR1 SGHRS and CDR2 YFSETQ. The CDR3 is CASSGTPDNEQFF. The CDR3 bases are TGCGCCAGCAGCGGGACTCCCGACAATGAGCAGTTCTTC.

This clonotype was found a few times. The rearrangement links TRBV6-5 to TRBJ2-5, with 8 bases fitting TRBD1. V lost 2 bases to trimming and J lost 8 bases; unmatched junction nucleotides: 10. The CDR3 contains 15 residues. Germline V gene sequence: CDR1 MNHEY, CDR2 SVGAGI. CDR3 coding DNA: TGTGCCAGCAGTTACCCAGGACAGGGATTGGGCACCCAGTACTTC. Translation: CASSYPGQGLGTQYF.

This clonotype was seen a handful of times. This chain links TRBV5-1 with TRBJ1-4; perhaps TRBD1 as D (5 bases). Germline V gene data show CDR1 as SGHRS and CDR2 as YFSETQ. V was clipped by 5 bases and J by 6 bases, with 29 bases between them. CDR3 size: 19 residues. The CDR3: CASRPAPGRGRFRDEKLFF. CDR3 coding DNA: TGCGCCAGCAGGCCTGCCCCTGGCCGGGGGAGGTTTCGTGATGAAAAACTGTTTTTT.

This chain uses TRBV11-2 with TRBJ1-1, with a weak D call TRBD1 (5 bases). The CDR3 runs to 14 residues. Germline loops: CDR1 SGHAT, CDR2 FQNNGV. Trimming shortened V by 8 bases and J by 0 bases, and 13 bases separated the two germline ends. As DNA, the CDR3 is TGTGCCAGCTCCTCTTGGGGGATGAACACTGAAGCTTTCTTT. Protein product: CASSSWGMNTEAFF.

This clonotype came up a few times. The chain joins TRBV20-1 to TRBJ1-2, with a tentative D call TRBD1 (6 bases). The V end lost 6 bases, the J end lost 2 bases, and 10 bases lay between the germline ends. The CDR3 spans 12 residues. Germline V gene data show CDR1 as DFQATT and CDR2 as SNEGSKA (reference sequence). The DNA of the CDR3 is TGCAGTGCCAAAGGACAGAACTATGGCTACACCTTC. The encoded protein is CSAKGQNYGYTF.

The chain uses TRBV2 and TRBJ1-1; weak D call: TRBD1 (6 bases). V lost 4 bases and J lost 1, with 13 bases in between. The CDR3 length is 15 residues. The germline V gene has CDR1 SNHLY and CDR2 FYNNEI. In DNA form, the CDR3 reads TGTGCCAGCAGTGGGGGGGCATGGGAGAACACTGAAGCTTTCTTT. Protein sequence: CASSGGAWENTEAFF.

The chain uses TRBV7-2 and TRBJ2-5; TRBD1 matches 9 bases. From germline, CDR1 is SGHTA and CDR2 FQGNSA. The V segment lost 5 bases and the J segment 5 bases; nucleotides outside the gene matches: 9. The length of the CDR3 is 15 residues. The CDR3 sequence: CASSPQAGTGETQYF. CDR3 in DNA: TGTGCCAGCAGCCCCCAGGCCGGGACAGGGGAGACCCAGTACTTC.

The chain links TRBV7-9 to TRBJ2-3; TRBD1 matches at 7 bases. Unmatched junction bases numbered 7, after V lost 7 bases and J lost 6 bases. The CDR3 length is 13 residues. Germline CDR1 reads SEHNR; CDR2 reads FQNEAQ (reference sequence). DNA of the CDR3: TGTGCCAGCACGCACAGGGGCTTTGATACGCAGTATTTT. Translation: CASTHRGFDTQYF.

This clonotype turned up a few times. This sequence joins TRBV5-1 and TRBJ2-5, with D possibly called TRBD1 or TRBD2 (5 bases each). The CDR3 covers 12 residues. Trimming left V 7 bases short and J 3 bases short, with 10 bases between. CDR1 and CDR2 from the germline V gene are SGHRS and YFSETQ. DNA for the CDR3: TGCGCCAGCGAGAGAGGGGAAGAGACCCAGTACTTC. This gives the protein CASERGEETQYF. Full variable domain (remainder filled in from reference TRBV5-1 and TRBJ2-5): KAGVTQTPRYLIKTRGQQVTLSCSPISGHRSVSWYQQTPGQGLQFLFEYFSETQRNKGNFPGRFSGRQFSNSRSEMNVSTLELGDSALYLCASERGEETQYFGPGTRLLVL.

CDR3 sequence reads: CASSYGGDEQYF. CDR3 DNA sequence: TGTGCCAGCAGCTATGGGGGGGACGAGCAGTACTTC. The V gene is TRBV7-9, the J gene TRBJ2-7; 7 bases line up with TRBD2. The length of the CDR3 is 12 residues. Per the germline V gene, CDR1 is SEHNR and CDR2 is FQNEAQ (reference sequence). The J segment lost 5 bases and the V segment lost 4 bases, leaving 2 bases of the junction unmatched.

This clonotype was seen only a few times. V and J are TRBV20-1 and TRBJ2-1; TRBD2 matches at 12 bases. Trimming removed 0 bases from V and 9 bases from J; junction bases left unmatched: 3. Germline loops: CDR1 DFQATT, CDR2 SNEGSKA (reference sequence). The CDR3 is 14 residues long. CDR3: CSARDGGLAGEQFF. CDR3 nucleotides: TGCAGTGCTAGAGATGGGGGACTAGCGGGTGAGCAGTTCTTC.

This chain uses TRBV20-1 with TRBJ2-7; D possibly corresponds to TRBD2 (6 bases). CDR3 length equals 15 residues. Looked up from germline, CDR1 is DFQATT and CDR2 is SNEGSKA (reference sequence). V gave up 1 base and J gave up 5 bases, with 18 bases separating them. CDR3 amino acids: CSARGGDPGANEQYF. The DNA of the CDR3 is TGCAGTGCTAGAGGGGGGGACCCTGGGGCTAACGAGCAGTACTTC.

At least ten counts were recorded for this clonotype. The chain joins TRBV20-1 to TRBJ2-3, with 11 bases fitting TRBD2. V lost 6 bases to trimming and J lost 2 bases; unmatched junction nucleotides: 4. This CDR3 has 14 amino acids. The germline gives CDR1 DFQATT, CDR2 SNEGSKA (reference sequence). The DNA of the CDR3 is TGCAGTGCGTTAGCGGGAGGGCCCACAGATACGCAGTATTTT. Amino acids: CSALAGGPTDTQYF.

The V and J genes are TRBV28 and TRBJ1-5, with D unclear. V gave up 8 bases and J gave up 6 bases, with 17 bases separating them. CDR3 length equals 14 residues. Per the germline V gene, CDR1 is MDHEN and CDR2 is SYDVKM. As DNA, the CDR3 is TGTGCCAGCTCTTGGGCGGGTGAAGTTCAGCCCCAGCATTTT. Its protein product is CASSWAGEVQPQHF.

This clonotype has a handful of counts. The chain combines TRBV7-6 with TRBJ1-6, with D tentatively TRBD1 (6 bases). The CDR3 runs 17 residues. Germline CDR1 reads SGHVS; CDR2 reads FNYEAQ. V was trimmed by 5 bases and J by 6 bases, leaving 20 bases between them. The CDR3 loop is CASSPEGGWGSNSPLHF. In nucleotides, the CDR3 is TGTGCCAGCAGCCCAGAGGGGGGTTGGGGTTCTAATTCACCCCTCCACTTT.

This chain links TRBV20-1 with TRBJ1-5; 10 nucleotides match TRBD1. The CDR3 consists of 16 residues. The germline gives CDR1 DFQATT, CDR2 SNEGSKA (reference sequence). Trimming cost V 4 bases and J 2 bases; bases outside gene matches: 8. The CDR3 loop is CSATRTGGTGNQPQHF. DNA for the CDR3: TGCAGTGCTACCCGGACAGGGGGTACGGGCAATCAGCCCCAGCATTTT.

This clonotype was counted only a few times. The chain couples TRBV19 to TRBJ1-5; D unclear. Trimming shortened V by 3 bases and J by 5 bases, and 17 bases separated the two germline ends. Germline V gene data show CDR1 as LNHDA and CDR2 as SQIVND (reference sequence). This CDR3 spans 16 amino acids. The CDR3 DNA sequence: TGTGCCAGTAGTATCGGCGGCGAGAGGTTCCATCAGCCCCAGCATTTT. Protein: CASSIGGERFHQPQHF.

This clonotype was counted between two and nine times. The chain links TRBV20-1 to TRBJ2-1; 9 positions agree with TRBD2. CDR3 length: 15 amino acids. J was trimmed by 0 bases and V by 6 bases; bases with no gene match: 6. The germline CDR1 and CDR2 sequences are DFQATT and SNEGSKA (reference sequence). CDR3 amino acids: CSAYRLADSYNEQFF. The CDR3 bases are TGCAGTGCCTACAGACTAGCGGACTCCTACAATGAGCAGTTCTTC.

V is TRBV6-2 or TRBV6-3 and J is TRBJ2-3; 14 bases are shared with TRBD2. This CDR3 comprises 19 residues. V gave up 2 bases and J gave up 5 bases; unmatched junction bases: 12. Per the germline V gene, CDR1 is MNHEY and CDR2 is SVGEGT. Written as DNA, the CDR3 is TGTGCCAGCAGTTACGAAGGACTAGCGGGGGGTTCCTCGGGAGATACGCAGTATTTT. As protein: CASSYEGLAGGSSGDTQYF.